This T cell receptor beta chain was found in a study of blood T cells in healthy people across ages. CDR3 length equals 17 residues. The germline gives CDR1 DFQATT, CDR2 SNEGSKA (reference sequence). V was pared by 5 bases and J by 5 bases, with 17 bases of the junction left unmatched. This clonotype was observed a handful of times. A second roughly 7 to 11 cycle PCR used barcoded and J-beta primers. TCRdb re-analysed the 5' RACE reads in MiXCR, keeping a single row per CDR3 protein. The sample shows 1.5 million to 2 million distinct CDR3 sequences, around half of them seen only once. The clonotype was recovered from a woman in her thirties or forties in good health. The sequenced sample was blood. V usage is TRBV20-1 and J usage is TRBJ2-5; 10 nucleotides match TRBD2. The DNA for the CDR3 is TGCAGTGCTCCCGGGGTAGCGGGGGGCCTAAGAAGCGAGACCCAGTACTTC. As protein: CSAPGVAGGLRSETQYF.